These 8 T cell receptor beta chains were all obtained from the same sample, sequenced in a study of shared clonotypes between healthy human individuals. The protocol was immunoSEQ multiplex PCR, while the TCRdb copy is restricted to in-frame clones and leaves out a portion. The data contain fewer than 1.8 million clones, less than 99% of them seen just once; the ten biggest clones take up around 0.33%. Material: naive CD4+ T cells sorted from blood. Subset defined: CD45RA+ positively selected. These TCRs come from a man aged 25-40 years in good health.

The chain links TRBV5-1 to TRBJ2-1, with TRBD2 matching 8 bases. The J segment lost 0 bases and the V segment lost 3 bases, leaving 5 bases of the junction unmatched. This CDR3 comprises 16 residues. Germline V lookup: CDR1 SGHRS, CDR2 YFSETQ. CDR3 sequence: CASSYSGVSSYNEQFF. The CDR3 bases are TGCGCCAGCAGCTATAGCGGGGTTAGCTCCTACAATGAGCAGTTCTTC. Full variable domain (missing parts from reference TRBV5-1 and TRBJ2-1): KAGVTQTPRYLIKTRGQQVTLSCSPISGHRSVSWYQQTPGQGLQFLFEYFSETQRNKGNFPGRFSGRQFSNSRSEMNVSTLELGDSALYLCASSYSGVSSYNEQFFGPGTRLTVL.

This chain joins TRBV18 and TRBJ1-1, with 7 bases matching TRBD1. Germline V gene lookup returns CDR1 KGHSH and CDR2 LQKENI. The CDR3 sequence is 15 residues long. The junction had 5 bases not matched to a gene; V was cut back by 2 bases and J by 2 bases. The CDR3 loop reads CASSPSRDSNTEAFF. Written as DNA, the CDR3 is TGTGCCAGCTCACCAAGTAGGGACAGTAACACTGAAGCTTTCTTT.

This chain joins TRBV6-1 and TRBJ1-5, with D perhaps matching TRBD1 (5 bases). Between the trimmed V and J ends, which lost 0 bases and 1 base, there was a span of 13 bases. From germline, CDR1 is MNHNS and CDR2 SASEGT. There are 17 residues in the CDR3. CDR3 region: CASSEALGVVSNQPQHF. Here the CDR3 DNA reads TGTGCCAGCAGTGAAGCGCTGGGGGTTGTAAGCAATCAGCCCCAGCATTTT.

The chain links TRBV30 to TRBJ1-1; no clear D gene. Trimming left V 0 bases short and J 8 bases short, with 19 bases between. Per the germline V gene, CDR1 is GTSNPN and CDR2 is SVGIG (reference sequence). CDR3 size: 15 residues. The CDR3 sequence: CAWSVVEGIRREAFF. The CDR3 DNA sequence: TGTGCCTGGAGTGTTGTAGAGGGCATTAGGCGGGAAGCTTTCTTT. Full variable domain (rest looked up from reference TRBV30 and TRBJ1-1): SQTIHQWPATLVQPVGSPLSLECTVEGTSNPNLYWYRQAAGRGLQLLFYSVGIGQISSEVPQNLSASRPQDRQFILSSKKLLLSDSGFYLCAWSVVEGIRREAFFGQGTRLTVV.

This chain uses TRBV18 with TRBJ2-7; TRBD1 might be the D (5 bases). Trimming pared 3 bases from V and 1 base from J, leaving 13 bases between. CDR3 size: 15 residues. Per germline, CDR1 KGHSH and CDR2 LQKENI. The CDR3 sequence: CASSPFYDSSYEQYF. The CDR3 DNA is TGTGCCAGCTCACCTTTTTATGACAGTTCCTACGAGCAGTACTTC.

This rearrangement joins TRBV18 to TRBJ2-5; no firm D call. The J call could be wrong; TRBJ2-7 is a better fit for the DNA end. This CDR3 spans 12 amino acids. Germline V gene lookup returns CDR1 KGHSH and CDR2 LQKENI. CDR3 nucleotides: TGTGCCAGCTCACCAAGTCCCTACGAGCAGTACTTC. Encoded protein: CASSPSPYEQYF.

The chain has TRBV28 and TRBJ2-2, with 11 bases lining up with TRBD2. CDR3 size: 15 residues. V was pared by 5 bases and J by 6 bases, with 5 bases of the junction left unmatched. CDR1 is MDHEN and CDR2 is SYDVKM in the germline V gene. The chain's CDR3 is CASSRLAGLPGELFF. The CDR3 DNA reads TGTGCCAGCAGTCGACTAGCGGGATTGCCCGGGGAGCTGTTTTTT.

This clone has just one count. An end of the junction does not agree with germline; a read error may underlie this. As DNA, the CDR3 is TGTGCCAGCGGGTTAGCGGGGGGGAAAGTTTTT. Protein sequence: CASGLAGGKVF. The V and J genes are TRBV2 and TRBJ2-3; TRBD2 aligns across 11 bases. Germline CDR1 SNHLY, CDR2 FYNNEI. The CDR3 sequence is 11 residues long.